The 9 T cell receptor beta chains listed next were all sequenced from one sample in a study of a mutant IDH1 vaccine in newly diagnosed glioma. Sequencing used immunoSEQ multiplex PCR; TCRdb keeps in-frame clones, though not all of them. Here the sample spans about 40,000 clones, approximately 80% being singletons. Documented time point: week 35, safety follow-up. It was 300 ug of mutant IDH1 20-mer peptide that made up each vaccine dose, given with topical imiquimod. For these receptors, no antigen is known. The sequencing used PBMCs, collected from a glioma patient whose treatment included an IDH1 peptide vaccine. These receptor sequences come from a woman aged 50 to 65 with glioma.

The chain employs TRBV19 and TRBJ2-7; 7 nucleotides agree with TRBD2. There are 15 residues in the CDR3. The trim removed 2 bases at V and 2 bases at J, leaving 6 bases unmatched. CDR1 is LNHDA, CDR2 SQIVND, per germline (reference sequence). The CDR3 sequence is CASSIWSGETYEQYF. The CDR3 region has the DNA TGTGCCAGTAGTATATGGAGCGGGGAGACCTACGAGCAGTACTTC.

The chain is built from TRBV6-1 and TRBJ2-6; 8 bases match TRBD2. J gave up 0 bases and V 2 bases, and 6 bases lay outside the gene matches. The CDR3 covers 18 residues. The germline V gene has CDR1 MNHNS and CDR2 SASEGT. In nucleotides, the CDR3 is TGTGCCAGCAGTGAATGGGGACTAGTGGGCTCTGGGGCCAACGTCCTGACTTTC. This translates into CASSEWGLVGSGANVLTF.

This chain links TRBV6-5 with TRBJ2-1; D may be TRBD1 or TRBD2 (5 bases each). Germline CDR1 and CDR2: MNHEY and SVGAGI. V lost 5 bases and J 13 bases, leaving 12 bases between the germline ends. This CDR3 region has 11 residues. The CDR3, as DNA: TGTGCCAGCAGTCCCGGGACCCTACAGTTCTTC. Protein sequence: CASSPGTLQFF.

The genes are TRBV7-2 and TRBJ2-7; D is ambiguous. V dropped 3 bases and J dropped 4 bases, with 13 bases sitting between them. CDR1 and CDR2 (germline): SGHTA, FQGNSA. The CDR3 has 14 amino acids. DNA for the CDR3: TGTGCCAGCAGCTTTGGCCCCATCTCTTACGAGCAGTACTTC. Translating it yields CASSFGPISYEQYF.

CDR3 in amino acids: CASSPSPARGNEKLFF. The DNA of the CDR3 is TGTGCCAGCAGCCCCTCCCCGGCCCGAGGCAATGAAAAACTGTTTTTT. V and J are TRBV7-2 and TRBJ1-4; the D is unclear. The CDR3 contains 16 residues. Looked up from germline, CDR1 is SGHTA and CDR2 is FQGNSA. Between the trimmed V and J ends, which lost 5 bases and 5 bases, there was a span of 18 bases.

V is TRBV27 and J is TRBJ1-6; D not resolved. V gave up 3 bases and J gave up 10 bases, with 13 bases separating them. The CDR3 covers 14 residues. Germline V gives CDR1 MNHEY, CDR2 SMNVEV (reference sequence). The CDR3 loop is CASSLLEVRSPLHF. The CDR3 nucleotides read TGTGCCAGCAGTTTGTTGGAGGTGCGATCACCCCTCCACTTT.

The rearrangement links TRBV4-1 to TRBJ2-5; weak D call: TRBD1 (5 bases). The V end lost 4 bases, the J end lost 0 bases, and 12 bases lay between the germline ends. The CDR3 has 15 residues. Germline CDR1 and CDR2: MGHRA and YSYEKL. For the CDR3, the DNA is TGCGCCAGCAGCCCCCCCGGCAGGGACCAAGAGACCCAGTACTTC. Translating gives CASSPPGRDQETQYF.

The CDR3 region has the DNA TGCAGCGTTGAAGGCGCCACAGATACGCAGTATTTT. It encodes CSVEGATDTQYF. The V call is TRBV29-1, the J call TRBJ2-3; D is ambiguous. Between the trimmed V and J ends, which lost 1 base and 2 bases, there was a span of 4 bases. The CDR3 consists of 12 residues. Per the germline V gene, CDR1 is SQVTM and CDR2 is ANQGSEA.

V and J are TRBV7-2 and TRBJ2-7, with 9 nucleotides matching TRBD1. Germline CDR1 is SGHTA and CDR2 is FQGNSA. The CDR3 spans 14 residues. Trimming cost V 4 bases and J 4 bases; bases outside gene matches: 5. CDR3 sequence (DNA): TGTGCCAGCAGCTCCCGGACAGGGGTATACGAGCAGTACTTC. Translating it yields CASSSRTGVYEQYF.